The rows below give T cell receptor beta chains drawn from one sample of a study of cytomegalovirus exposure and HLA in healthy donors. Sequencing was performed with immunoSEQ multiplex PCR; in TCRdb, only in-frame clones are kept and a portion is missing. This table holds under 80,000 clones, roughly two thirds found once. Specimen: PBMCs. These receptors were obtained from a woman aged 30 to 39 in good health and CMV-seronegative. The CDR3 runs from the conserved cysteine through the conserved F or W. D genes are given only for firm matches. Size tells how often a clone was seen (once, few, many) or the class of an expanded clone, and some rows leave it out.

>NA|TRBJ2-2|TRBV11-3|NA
CASSLGGANTGELFF
TGTGCCAGCAGCTTAGGGGGCGCGAACACCGGGGAGCTGTTTTTT
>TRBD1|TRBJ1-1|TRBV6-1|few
CASSQGQENTEAFF
TGTGCCAGCAGCCAGGGACAGGAGAACACTGAAGCTTTCTTT
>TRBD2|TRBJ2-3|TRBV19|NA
CASGTTGTSSTDTQYF
TGTGCCAGTGGTACGACCGGGACTAGCAGCACAGATACGCAGTATTTT
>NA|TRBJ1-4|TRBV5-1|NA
CASSYDGLSGVF
TGCGCCAGCAGCTACGATGGCCTTTCGGGGGTTTTT
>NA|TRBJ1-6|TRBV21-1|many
CASTNGTDNSPLHF
TGTGCCAGCACCAATGGGACAGACAATTCACCCCTCCACTTT
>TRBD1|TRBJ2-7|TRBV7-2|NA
CASSADRGYYEQYF
TGTGCCAGCAGCGCGGACAGGGGGTATTACGAGCAGTACTTC
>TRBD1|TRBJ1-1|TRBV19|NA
CASTDRVRATEAFF
TGTGCCAGTACCGACAGGGTGCGGGCCACTGAAGCTTTCTTT
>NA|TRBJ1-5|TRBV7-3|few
CASSLVANQPQHF
TGTGCCAGCAGCTTAGTAGCGAATCAGCCCCAGCATTTT
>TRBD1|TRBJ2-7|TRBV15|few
CATSRLTGIEQYF
TGTGCCACCAGCAGATTGACAGGGATCGAGCAGTACTTC
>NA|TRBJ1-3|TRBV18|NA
CASSLDRGLGNTIYF
TGTGCCAGCTCACTCGATAGGGGTCTTGGAAACACCATATATTTT
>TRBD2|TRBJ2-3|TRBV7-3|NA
CASSPLAGADTQYF
TGTGCCAGCAGCCCACTAGCGGGGGCAGATACGCAGTATTTT
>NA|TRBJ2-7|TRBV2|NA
CASGGRGRNAFEQYF
TGTGCCAGCGGTGGTAGGGGCAGAAACGCTTTCGAGCAGTACTTC
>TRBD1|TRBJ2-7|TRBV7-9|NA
CASSLARGGQGAGEQYF
TGTGCCAGCAGCTTAGCCAGGGGAGGACAGGGGGCTGGTGAGCAGTACTTC
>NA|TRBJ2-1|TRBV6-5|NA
CAISALGVYNEQFF
TGTGCCATCAGTGCCCTGGGAGTATACAATGAGCAGTTCTTC
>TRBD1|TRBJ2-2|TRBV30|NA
CAWIRRGLHTGELFF
TGTGCCTGGATCCGCAGGGGGCTCCACACCGGGGAGCTGTTTTTT
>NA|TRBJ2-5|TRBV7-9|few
CASSDRFLEETQYF
TGTGCCAGCAGCGACAGGTTTTTAGAAGAGACCCAGTACTTC
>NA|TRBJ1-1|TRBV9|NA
CASSARGNTEAFF
TGTGCCAGCAGCGCTAGGGGGAACACTGAAGCTTTCTTT
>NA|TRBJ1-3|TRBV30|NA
CAWIRGRSGNTIYF
TGTGCCTGGATACGGGGGAGGTCTGGAAACACCATATATTTT
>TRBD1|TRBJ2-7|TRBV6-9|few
CASRGGTGSREQYF
TGTGCCAGCAGGGGGGGGACAGGGTCCCGCGAGCAGTACTTC
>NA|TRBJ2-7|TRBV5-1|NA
CASSRDSSSYEQYF
TGCGCCAGCAGCCGGGACTCATCCTCCTACGAGCAGTACTTC
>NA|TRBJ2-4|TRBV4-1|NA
CASSHPGLAKNIQYF
TGCGCCAGCAGCCATCCGGGACTAGCCAAAAACATTCAGTACTTC
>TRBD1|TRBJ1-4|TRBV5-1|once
CASSGGTGGDEKLFF
TGCGCCAGCAGCGGGGGGACAGGGGGCGACGAAAAACTGTTTTTT
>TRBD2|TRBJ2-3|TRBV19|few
CATSRTSGDFDTQYF
TGTGCCACCTCCAGGACTAGCGGAGATTTCGATACGCAGTATTTT
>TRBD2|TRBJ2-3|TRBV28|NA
CALSGGATDTQYF
TGTGCCCTTAGCGGGGGGGCGACAGATACGCAGTATTTT
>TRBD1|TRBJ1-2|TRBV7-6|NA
CASSLDRGGYGYTF
TGTGCCAGCAGCTTAGACAGGGGTGGCTATGGCTACACCTTC
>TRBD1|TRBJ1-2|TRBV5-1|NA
CASSTGQGDYGYTF
TGCGCCAGCAGCACCGGACAGGGAGACTATGGCTACACCTTC
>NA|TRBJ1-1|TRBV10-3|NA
CAIGRSTENTEAFF
TGTGCCATCGGACGATCGACAGAGAACACTGAAGCTTTCTTT
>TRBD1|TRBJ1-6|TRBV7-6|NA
CASSLGTGGRSNSPLHF
TGTGCCAGCAGCTTAGGGACAGGGGGCCGAAGCAATTCACCCCTCCACTTT
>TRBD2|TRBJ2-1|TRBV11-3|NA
CASSPSGVPYNEQFF
TGTGCCAGCAGCCCGAGCGGGGTCCCGTACAATGAGCAGTTCTTC
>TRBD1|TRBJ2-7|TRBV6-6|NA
CASSSGQVRSYEQYF
TGTGCCAGCAGCTCGGGACAGGTTCGCTCCTACGAGCAGTACTTC
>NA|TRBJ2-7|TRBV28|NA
CASSFKQKAAYEQYF
TGTGCCAGCAGTTTCAAGCAGAAGGCGGCCTACGAGCAGTACTTC
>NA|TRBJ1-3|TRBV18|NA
CASSARGSSGNTIYF
TGTGCCAGCTCGGCCCGGGGTAGCTCTGGAAACACCATATATTTT
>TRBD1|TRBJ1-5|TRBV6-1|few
CASSEGTGWQPQHF
TGTGCCAGCAGTGAAGGGACAGGATGGCAGCCCCAGCATTTT
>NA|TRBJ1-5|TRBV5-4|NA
CASSPGEGSNQPQHF
TGTGCCAGCAGCCCCGGTGAGGGTAGCAATCAGCCCCAGCATTTT
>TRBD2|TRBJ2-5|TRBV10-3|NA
CAIGTSGDQETQYF
TGTGCCATCGGGACTAGCGGAGACCAAGAGACCCAGTACTTC
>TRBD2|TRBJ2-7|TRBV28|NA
CASSSGTSGRWAEQYF
TGTGCCAGCAGTTCCGGGACTAGCGGGAGGTGGGCCGAGCAGTACTTC
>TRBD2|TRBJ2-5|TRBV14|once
CASSQEPVLAGEETQYF
TGTGCCAGCAGCCAAGAACCCGTGTTAGCGGGGGAGGAGACCCAGTACTTC
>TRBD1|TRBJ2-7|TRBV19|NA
CASSIAGGDIYEQYF
TGTGCCAGTAGTATAGCAGGGGGCGACATCTACGAGCAGTACTTC
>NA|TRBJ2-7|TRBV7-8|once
CASSSGLEEQYF
TGTGCCAGCAGCTCCGGTTTAGAGGAGCAGTACTTC
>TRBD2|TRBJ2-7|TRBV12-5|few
CASGLVLGAGAGEQYF
TGTGCTAGTGGTTTGGTACTCGGAGCGGGGGCGGGGGAGCAGTACTTC
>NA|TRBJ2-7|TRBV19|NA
CASSIKQGDEQYF
TGTGCCAGTAGTATAAAACAGGGAGACGAGCAGTACTTC
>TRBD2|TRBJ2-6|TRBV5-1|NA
CASSLIAGGAGANVLTF
TGCGCCAGCAGCTTAATAGCGGGGGGAGCCGGGGCCAACGTCCTGACTTTC
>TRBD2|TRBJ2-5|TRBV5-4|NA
CASRAGGARWETQYF
TGTGCCAGCAGGGCCGGGGGGGCCAGATGGGAGACCCAGTACTTC
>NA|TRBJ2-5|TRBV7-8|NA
CASSLVARGSETQYF
TGTGCCAGCAGCTTAGTCGCCAGGGGTAGCGAGACCCAGTACTTC
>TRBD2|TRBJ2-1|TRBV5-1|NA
CASSLGPAGSYNEQFF
TGCGCCAGCAGCTTGGGGCCAGCGGGGAGCTACAATGAGCAGTTCTTC
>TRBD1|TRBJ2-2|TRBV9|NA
CASSLGQGGAGELFF
TGTGCCAGCAGCCTCGGACAGGGAGGCGCCGGGGAGCTGTTTTTT
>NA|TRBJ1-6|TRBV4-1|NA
CASSQHGSGQGSSPLHF
TGCGCCAGCAGCCAACACGGGTCCGGGCAGGGGAGTTCACCCCTCCACTTT
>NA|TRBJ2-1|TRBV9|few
CASSVRDISYNEQFF
TGTGCCAGCAGCGTACGGGACATCTCCTACAATGAGCAGTTCTTC
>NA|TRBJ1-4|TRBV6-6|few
CASRDGTTNEKLFF
TGTGCCAGCAGAGACGGGACAACTAATGAAAAACTGTTTTTT
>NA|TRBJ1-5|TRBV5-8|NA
CASSSDMSNQPQHF
TGTGCCAGCAGCTCGGACATGAGCAATCAGCCCCAGCATTTT
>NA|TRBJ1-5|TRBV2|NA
CASSPTGIQPQHF
TGTGCCAGCAGTCCCACAGGGATTCAGCCCCAGCATTTT
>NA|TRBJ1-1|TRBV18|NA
CASSRAGEGSEAFF
TGTGCCAGCTCACGGGCAGGGGAAGGGTCTGAAGCTTTCTTT
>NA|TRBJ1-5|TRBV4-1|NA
CASSQVGGQGNQPQHF
TGCGCCAGCAGCCAAGTAGGAGGGCAGGGCAATCAGCCCCAGCATTTT
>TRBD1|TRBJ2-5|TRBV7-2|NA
CASSLGPNRGRETQYF
TGTGCCAGCAGCTTAGGCCCCAACAGGGGGAGGGAGACCCAGTACTTC
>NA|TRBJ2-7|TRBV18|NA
CASSTTGYEQYF
TGTGCCAGCTCCACCACGGGCTACGAGCAGTACTTC
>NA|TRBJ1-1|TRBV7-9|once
CASSIYGNTEAFF
TGTGCCAGCAGCATCTACGGGAACACTGAAGCTTTCTTT
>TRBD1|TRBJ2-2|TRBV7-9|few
CASSAYRGPDTGELFF
TGTGCCAGCAGCGCGTACAGGGGCCCGGACACCGGGGAGCTGTTTTTT
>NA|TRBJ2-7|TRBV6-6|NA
CASRQGSEQYF
TGTGCCAGCAGACAGGGATCCGAGCAGTACTTC
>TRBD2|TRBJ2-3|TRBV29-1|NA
CSVGGLADYNTDTQYF
TGCAGCGTTGGGGGACTAGCGGACTATAACACAGATACGCAGTATTTT
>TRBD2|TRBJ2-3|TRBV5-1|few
CASASGGVTDTQYF
TGCGCCAGCGCAAGCGGGGGAGTGACAGATACGCAGTATTTT